These T cell receptor beta chains were read from a single sample in a study of blood T cell repertoires in COVID-19. The repertoire was sequenced with immunoSEQ multiplex PCR; TCRdb's copy has only in-frame clones and lacks some. Of fewer than 90,000 clones in the sample, approximately 86% were seen once. Material for sequencing was peripheral blood. The receptors shown here come from a man aged 65-85 years with acute or convalescent COVID-19. Both conserved end residues are part of each CDR3. D genes are given only for firm matches. Size tells how often a clone was seen (once, few, many) or the class of an expanded clone, and some rows leave it out.

cdr3_nt	cdr3_aa	cdr3_length	v_call	j_call	clone_size	d_call
TGTGCCAGCGGACAGGTTTTTAATTCACCCCTCCACTTT	CASGQVFNSPLHF	13	TRBV28	TRBJ1-6	few	TRBD1
TGTGCCAGCAGTTACCCCTCCTCCTACGAGCAGTACTTC	CASSYPSSYEQYF	13	TRBV6-2/TRBV6-3	TRBJ2-7	.	.
TGTGCCAGCAGCCCCGCCGCGGGTACGCTGAACACTGAAGCTTTCTTT	CASSPAAGTLNTEAFF	16	TRBV27	TRBJ1-1	.	.
TGCGCCAGCAGCCAGGGGACAGGGAACTACGAGCAGTACTTC	CASSQGTGNYEQYF	14	TRBV4-3	TRBJ2-7	.	TRBD1
TGTGCCAGCAGCCATTGGACAGTGGATGGCTACACCTTC	CASSHWTVDGYTF	13	TRBV3-1/TRBV3-2	TRBJ1-2	once	.
TGTGCCAGCAGCCTCGGACAGGGGGGCGAGCAGTACTTC	CASSLGQGGEQYF	13	TRBV5-4	TRBJ2-7	.	TRBD1
TGTGCCTGGAGTCCGGACAGACTATATGAAAAACTGTTTTTT	CAWSPDRLYEKLFF	14	TRBV30	TRBJ1-4	.	.
TGTGCCAGCAGCTCGGGACTCCTTAGGGTCCACAATGAGCAGTTCTTC	CASSSGLLRVHNEQFF	16	TRBV7-9	TRBJ2-1	few	.
TGCGCCAGCAGCCCCGGGACAGGGGTTATCGGGGAGCTGTTTTTT	CASSPGTGVIGELFF	15	TRBV5-1	TRBJ2-2	.	TRBD1
TGTGCCACCAGTGATACCTTACAGGGAAAGGTTGAGACCCAGTACTTC	CATSDTLQGKVETQYF	16	TRBV24-1	TRBJ2-5	few	.